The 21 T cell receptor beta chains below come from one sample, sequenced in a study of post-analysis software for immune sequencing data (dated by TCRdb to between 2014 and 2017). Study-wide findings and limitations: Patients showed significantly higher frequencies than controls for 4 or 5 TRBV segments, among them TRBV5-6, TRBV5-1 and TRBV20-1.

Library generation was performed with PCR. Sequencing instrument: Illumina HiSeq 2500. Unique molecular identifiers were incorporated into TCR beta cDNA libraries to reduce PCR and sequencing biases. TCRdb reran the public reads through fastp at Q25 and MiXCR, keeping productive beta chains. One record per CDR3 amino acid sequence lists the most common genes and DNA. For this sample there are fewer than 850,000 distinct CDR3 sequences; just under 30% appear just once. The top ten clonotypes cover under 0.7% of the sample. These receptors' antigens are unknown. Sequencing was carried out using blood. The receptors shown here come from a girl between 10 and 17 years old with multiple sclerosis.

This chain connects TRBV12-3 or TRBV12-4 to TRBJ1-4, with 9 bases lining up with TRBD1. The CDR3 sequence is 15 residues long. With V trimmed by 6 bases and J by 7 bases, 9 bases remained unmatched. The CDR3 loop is CASSRPTGGFEKLFF. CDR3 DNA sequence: TGTGCCAGCAGCCGCCCGACAGGGGGGTTTGAAAAACTGTTTTTT.

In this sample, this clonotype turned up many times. CDR3 coding DNA: TGCGCCAGCAGCCCCCGACAGGGTGGCTATGGCTACACCTTC. It specifies CASSPRQGGYGYTF. The J gene is TRBJ1-2, the V gene TRBV5-1; TRBD1 matches at 7 bases. The ends lost 4 bases at V and 4 bases at J; junction bases unmatched: 7. Germline CDR1 and CDR2: SGHRS and YFSETQ. The CDR3 has 14 amino acids.

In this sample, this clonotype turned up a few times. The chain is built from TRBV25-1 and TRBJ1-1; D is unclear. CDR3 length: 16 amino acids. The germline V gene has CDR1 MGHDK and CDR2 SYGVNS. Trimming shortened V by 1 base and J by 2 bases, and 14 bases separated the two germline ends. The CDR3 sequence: CASSELGSGPNTEAFF. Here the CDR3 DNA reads TGTGCCAGCAGTGAATTAGGGTCCGGGCCCAACACTGAAGCTTTCTTT.

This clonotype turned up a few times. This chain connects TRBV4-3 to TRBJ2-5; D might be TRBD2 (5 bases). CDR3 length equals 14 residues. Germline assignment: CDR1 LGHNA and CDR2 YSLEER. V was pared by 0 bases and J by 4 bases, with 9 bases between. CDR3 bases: TGCGCCAGCAGCCAAGATTACCGGGGAGAGACCCAGTACTTC. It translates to CASSQDYRGETQYF.

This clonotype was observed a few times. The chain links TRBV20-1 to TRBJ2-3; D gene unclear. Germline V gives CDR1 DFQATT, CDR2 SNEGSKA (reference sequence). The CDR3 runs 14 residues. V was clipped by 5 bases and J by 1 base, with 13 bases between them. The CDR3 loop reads CSAWPRGGTDTQYF. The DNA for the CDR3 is TGCAGTGCTTGGCCCCGAGGCGGCACAGATACGCAGTATTTT.

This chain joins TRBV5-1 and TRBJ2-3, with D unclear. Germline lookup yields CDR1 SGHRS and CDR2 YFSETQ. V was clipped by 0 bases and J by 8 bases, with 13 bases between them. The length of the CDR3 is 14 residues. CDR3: CASSLGTDLGTQYF. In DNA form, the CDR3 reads TGCGCCAGCAGCTTGGGGACGGACCTCGGTACGCAGTATTTT.

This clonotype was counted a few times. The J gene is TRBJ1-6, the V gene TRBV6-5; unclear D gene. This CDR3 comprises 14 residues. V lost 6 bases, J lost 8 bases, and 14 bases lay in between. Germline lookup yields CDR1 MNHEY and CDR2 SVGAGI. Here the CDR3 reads CASSLSFQDSPLHF. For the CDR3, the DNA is TGTGCCAGCAGCCTGAGTTTTCAGGATTCACCCCTCCACTTT.

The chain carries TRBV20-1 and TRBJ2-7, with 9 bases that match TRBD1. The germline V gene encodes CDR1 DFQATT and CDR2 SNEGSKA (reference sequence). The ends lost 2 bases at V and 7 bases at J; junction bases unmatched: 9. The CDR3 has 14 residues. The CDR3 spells CSARRGQGGNEQYF. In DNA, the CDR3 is TGCAGTGCTAGACGGGGACAGGGTGGGAATGAGCAGTACTTC.

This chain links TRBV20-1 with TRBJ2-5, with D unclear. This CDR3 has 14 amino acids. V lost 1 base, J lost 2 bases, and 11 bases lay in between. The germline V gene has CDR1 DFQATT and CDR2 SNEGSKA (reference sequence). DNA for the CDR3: TGCAGTGCTAGAGCGCTGCCGGCACAAGAGACCCAGTACTTC. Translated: CSARALPAQETQYF.

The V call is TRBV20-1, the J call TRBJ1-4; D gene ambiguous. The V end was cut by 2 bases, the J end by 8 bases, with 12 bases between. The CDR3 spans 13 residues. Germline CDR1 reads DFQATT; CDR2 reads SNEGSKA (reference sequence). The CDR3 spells CSARWQLGEKLFF. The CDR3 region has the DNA TGCAGTGCTAGATGGCAGCTTGGGGAAAAACTGTTTTTT.

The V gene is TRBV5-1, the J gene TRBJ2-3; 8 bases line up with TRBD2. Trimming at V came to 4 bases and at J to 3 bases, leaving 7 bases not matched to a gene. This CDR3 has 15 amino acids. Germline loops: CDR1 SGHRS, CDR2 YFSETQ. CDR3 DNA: TGCGCCAGCAGCCCCCGGGAGGGAACGACAGATACGCAGTATTTT. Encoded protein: CASSPREGTTDTQYF.

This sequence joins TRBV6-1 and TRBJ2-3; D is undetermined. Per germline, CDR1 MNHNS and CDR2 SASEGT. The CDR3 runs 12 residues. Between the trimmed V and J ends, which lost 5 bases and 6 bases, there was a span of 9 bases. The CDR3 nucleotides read TGTGCCAGCAGTCCCGAAGGGGATACGCAGTATTTT. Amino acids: CASSPEGDTQYF.

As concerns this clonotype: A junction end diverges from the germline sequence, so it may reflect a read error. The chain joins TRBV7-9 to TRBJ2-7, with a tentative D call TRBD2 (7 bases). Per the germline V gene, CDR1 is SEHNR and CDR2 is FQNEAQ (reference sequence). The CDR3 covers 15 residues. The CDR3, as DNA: TGTGACAGCAGCTTACGGGGGGACAACTCCTACGAGCAGTACTTC. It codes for CDSSLRGDNSYEQYF.

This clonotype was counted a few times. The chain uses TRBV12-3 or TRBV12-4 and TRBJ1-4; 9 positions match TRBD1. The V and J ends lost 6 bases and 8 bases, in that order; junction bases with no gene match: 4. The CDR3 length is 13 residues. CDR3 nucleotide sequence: TGTGCCAGCAGGCTGGGACAGGGAGAAAAACTGTTTTTT. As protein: CASRLGQGEKLFF.

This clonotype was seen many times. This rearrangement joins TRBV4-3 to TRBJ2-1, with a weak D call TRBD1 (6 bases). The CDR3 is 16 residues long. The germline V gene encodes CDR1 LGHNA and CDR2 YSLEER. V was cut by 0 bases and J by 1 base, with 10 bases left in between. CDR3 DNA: TGCGCCAGCAGCCAAGACTCAGGGGTGTCCTACAATGAGCAGTTCTTC. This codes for CASSQDSGVSYNEQFF.

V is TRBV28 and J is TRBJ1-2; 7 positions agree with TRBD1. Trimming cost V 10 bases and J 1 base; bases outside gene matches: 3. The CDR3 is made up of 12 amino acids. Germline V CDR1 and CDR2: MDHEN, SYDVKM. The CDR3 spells CATDRSNYGYTF. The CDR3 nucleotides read TGTGCCACGGACAGGAGTAACTATGGCTACACCTTC.

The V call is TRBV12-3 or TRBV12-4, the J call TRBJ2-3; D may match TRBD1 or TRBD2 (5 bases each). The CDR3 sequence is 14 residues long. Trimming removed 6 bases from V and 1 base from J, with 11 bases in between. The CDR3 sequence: CASRAWDRTDTQYF. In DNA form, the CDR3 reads TGTGCCAGCAGGGCCTGGGACCGCACAGATACGCAGTATTTT.

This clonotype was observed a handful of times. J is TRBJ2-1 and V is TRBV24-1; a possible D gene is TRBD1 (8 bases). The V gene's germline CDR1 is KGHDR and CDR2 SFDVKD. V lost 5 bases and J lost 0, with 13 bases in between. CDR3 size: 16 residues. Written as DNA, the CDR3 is TGTGCCACCAGTGCCACAGGGGGGGGCTCCTACAATGAGCAGTTCTTC. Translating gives CATSATGGGSYNEQFF.

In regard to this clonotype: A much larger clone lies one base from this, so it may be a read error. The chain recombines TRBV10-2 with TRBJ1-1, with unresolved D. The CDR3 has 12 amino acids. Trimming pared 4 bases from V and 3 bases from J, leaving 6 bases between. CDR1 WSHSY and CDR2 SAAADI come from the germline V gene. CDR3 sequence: CASSVSHTEAFF. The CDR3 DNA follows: TGCGCCAGCAGTGTGTCGCACACTGAAGCTTTCTTT.

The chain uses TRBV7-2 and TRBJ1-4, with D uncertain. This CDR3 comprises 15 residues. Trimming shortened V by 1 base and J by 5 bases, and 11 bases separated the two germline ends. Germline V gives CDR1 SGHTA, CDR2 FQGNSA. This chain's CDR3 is CASSLVGRANEKLFF. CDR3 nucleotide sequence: TGTGCCAGCAGCTTAGTAGGCCGTGCGAATGAAAAACTGTTTTTT.

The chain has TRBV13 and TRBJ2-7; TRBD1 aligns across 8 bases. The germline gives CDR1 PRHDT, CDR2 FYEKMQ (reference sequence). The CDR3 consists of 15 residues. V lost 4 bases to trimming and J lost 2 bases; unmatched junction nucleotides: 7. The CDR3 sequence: CASSSLGDRPYEQYF. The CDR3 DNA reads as TGTGCCAGCAGCTCGTTGGGGGACAGGCCCTACGAGCAGTACTTC.